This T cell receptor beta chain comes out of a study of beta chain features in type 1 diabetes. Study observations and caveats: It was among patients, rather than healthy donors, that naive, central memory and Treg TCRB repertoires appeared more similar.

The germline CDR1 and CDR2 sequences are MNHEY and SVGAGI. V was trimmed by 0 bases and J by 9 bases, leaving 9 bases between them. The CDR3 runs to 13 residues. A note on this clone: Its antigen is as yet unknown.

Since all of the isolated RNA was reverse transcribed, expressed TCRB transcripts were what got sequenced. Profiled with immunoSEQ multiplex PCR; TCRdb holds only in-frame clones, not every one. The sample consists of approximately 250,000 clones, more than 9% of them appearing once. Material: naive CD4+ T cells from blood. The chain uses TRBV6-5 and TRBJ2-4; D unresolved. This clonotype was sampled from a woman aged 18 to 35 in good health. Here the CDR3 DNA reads TGTGCCAGCAGTTACTCTCGTACGGGCATTCAGTACTTC. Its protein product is CASSYSRTGIQYF.